This T cell receptor (beta chain) was sequenced for a study of radiotherapy plus CTLA-4 blockade in lung cancer (dated by TCRdb to 2016 to 2019). About the investigation overall: Among enrolled patients, approximately 18% had an objective response and approximately 30% reached disease control. Study-wide findings and limitations: Increased serum interferon-beta after radiation, together with early dynamic changes in blood T cell clones, were reported to be the strongest predictors of response. TCR clones derived from tumors expanded in peripheral blood after treatment with radiotherapy and ipilimumab.

The study tested focal radiation therapy combined with CTLA-4 blockade (ipilimumab) in patients with chemo-refractory metastatic non-small-cell lung cancer. To note about this clone: Its antigen is still unknown. Nothing much larger sits one base from this clone, and base qualities are not available.

V loses 4 bases, J loses 14 bases, and the germline ends lie 13 bases apart. There are 11 amino acids in the CDR3, from cysteine to phenylalanine inclusive. Of the read, only the CDR3 DNA is kept; its 33 bases are in frame from base 1. Based on the germline V gene, the CDR1 and CDR2 sequences are MDHEN and SYDVKM. Receptors were amplified or captured by the immunoSEQ multiplex PCR assay. Sourced from immuneACCESS, this table was stored by TCRdb with only in-frame sequences that have V and J called. A share of the clones is absent; for the studies checked, an unresolved V gene accounts for under half, and the remainder has no known explanation. The sample has around 80,000 clones on record, 70% to 85% of them singletons. The ten largest make up roughly 0.87% of the sample.

The sequencing used peripheral blood, collected from a patient treated with radiotherapy plus ipilimumab. This receptor was obtained from a human donor with non-small cell lung cancer who had stable disease on radiotherapy plus ipilimumab. This chain joins TRBV28 to TRBJ2-3; no D segment can be confidently identified. The CDR3 here reads CASSSTLRRYF. The nucleotide sequence reads TGTGCCAGCAGTTCGACCCTCCGGAGGTATTTT.